These 27 T cell receptor beta chains share one sample of origin, sequenced in a study of circulating and synovial CD4+ cells in juvenile arthritis. Assay: immunoSEQ multiplex PCR; the TCRdb copy retains only in-frame clones and omits some. The sample yields about 1,600 clones, approximately 95% seen once. Specimen: CD4+ T cells from synovial fluid. The receptors derive from a human donor with juvenile idiopathic arthritis.

Only one count was recorded for this clone. This chain uses TRBV19 with TRBJ1-5, with TRBD1 identical over 8 bases. The ends lost 6 bases at V and 7 bases at J; junction bases unmatched: 8. The CDR3 loop spans 14 amino acids. Germline V gene data show CDR1 as LNHDA and CDR2 as SQIVND (reference sequence). CDR3 region: CASRIDPGGQPQHF. The CDR3 bases are TGTGCCAGTAGGATTGACCCAGGGGGCCAGCCCCAGCATTTT.

The chain uses TRBV11-2 and TRBJ2-1; TRBD1 is a possible D gene (6 bases). There are 14 residues in the CDR3. V was trimmed by 3 bases and J by 2 bases, leaving 8 bases between them. Germline CDR1 and CDR2: SGHAT and FQNNGV. CDR3 in DNA: TGTGCCAGCAGCTTTGAGGGGGCCTACAATGAGCAGTTCTTC. Protein sequence: CASSFEGAYNEQFF.

The V gene is TRBV9, the J gene TRBJ1-2; 8 bases map to TRBD1. Germline CDR1 reads SGDLS; CDR2 reads YYNGEE. The V segment lost 4 bases and the J segment 1 base; nucleotides outside the gene matches: 6. The CDR3 is made up of 15 amino acids. The CDR3 DNA reads as TGTGCCAGCAGCACCCGGACAGGGAGTAACTATGGCTACACCTTC. Residues: CASSTRTGSNYGYTF.

The rearrangement links TRBV5-1 to TRBJ2-5; D not resolved. Germline-derived CDR1 and CDR2 are SGHRS and YFSETQ. Trimming pared 1 base from V and 4 bases from J, leaving 8 bases between. This CDR3 contains 13 residues. CDR3 in amino acids: CASSLPPGETQYF. In DNA form, the CDR3 reads TGCGCCAGCAGCTTGCCCCCGGGAGAGACCCAGTACTTC.

The chain carries TRBV14 and TRBJ2-2; 9 nucleotides agree with TRBD1. Germline loops: CDR1 SGHDN, CDR2 FVKESK. Trimming removed 4 bases from V and 3 bases from J; junction bases left unmatched: 9. CDR3 length: 17 residues. This CDR3 is CASSRFMGQGDTGELFF. The CDR3 nucleotides are TGTGCCAGCAGCCGGTTCATGGGACAGGGTGACACCGGGGAGCTGTTTTTT.

V usage is TRBV6-5 and J usage is TRBJ2-1; D might be TRBD1 (6 bases). The CDR3 runs to 14 residues. Trimming cost V 6 bases and J 4 bases, with 13 bases left between them. Germline assignment: CDR1 MNHEY and CDR2 SVGAGI. CDR3 residues: CASSPQGKYNEQFF. Here the CDR3 DNA reads TGTGCCAGCAGCCCCCAGGGGAAGTACAATGAGCAGTTCTTC.

The chain carries TRBV7-8 and TRBJ1-1, with D tentatively TRBD1 (5 bases). The CDR3 extends over 14 amino acids. Trimming took off 5 bases at V and 6 bases at J, with 16 bases between the two ends. CDR1 SGHVS and CDR2 FQNEAQ come from the germline V gene. CDR3 DNA sequence: TGTGCCAGCAGCCGTGAAAGGGGATCCCCTGAAGCTTTCTTT. It specifies CASSRERGSPEAFF.

This clone has just one count. The J gene is TRBJ2-7, the V gene TRBV7-8; 15 positions agree with TRBD2. Germline V gene sequence: CDR1 SGHVS, CDR2 FQNEAQ. This CDR3 is 14 amino acids long. V dropped 6 bases and J dropped 8; count of bases not matched to a gene: 5. The CDR3 coding sequence is TGTGCCAGCAGAACCGGGACTAGCGGGAGGAAGCAGTACTTC. Encoded protein: CASRTGTSGRKQYF.

The chain employs TRBV4-1 and TRBJ1-2; 10 bases line up with TRBD1. The germline V gene has CDR1 MGHRA and CDR2 YSYEKL. V lost 4 bases and J lost 1; bases outside the gene matches: 0. The CDR3 is 14 amino acids. The CDR3 bases are TGCGCCAGCAGCCGGACAGGGGGTAACTATGGCTACACCTTC. Protein product: CASSRTGGNYGYTF.

The chain has TRBV29-1 and TRBJ2-7; TRBD2 matches 11 bases. The CDR3 runs 13 residues. V shed 8 bases, J shed 6 bases, and the junction held 9 bases outside the gene matches. CDR1 is SQVTM, CDR2 ANQGSEA, per germline. The CDR3, as DNA: TGCAGCATAATCAAACTAGCGGGAGTCGAGCAGTACTTC. It translates to CSIIKLAGVEQYF.

This sequence joins TRBV2 and TRBJ2-5; TRBD2 matches 12 bases. Unmatched junction bases numbered 5, after V lost 10 bases and J lost 5 bases. The V gene's germline CDR1 is SNHLY and CDR2 FYNNEI. This CDR3 is 13 amino acids long. CDR3 sequence (DNA): TGTGCCATCTCTAGCGGGAGGGGTGAGACCCAGTACTTC. It is translated as CAISSGRGETQYF.

The chain joins TRBV9 to TRBJ2-1, with 11 bases lining up with TRBD2. Germline-derived CDR1 and CDR2 are SGDLS and YYNGEE. With 1 base clipped from V and 5 bases from J, the junction kept 11 bases outside the gene matches. This CDR3 is built from 18 residues. The CDR3 nucleotides are TGTGCCAGCAGCGTAATCCCCGATCGACTAGCGGGAAACAATGAGCAGTTCTTC. Protein: CASSVIPDRLAGNNEQFF. Combining the CDR3 with reference TRBV9 and TRBJ2-1 gives the whole variable domain DSGVTQTPKHLITATGQRVTLRCSPRSGDLSVYWYQQSLDQGLQFLIQYYNGEERAKGNILERFSAQQFPDLHSELNLSSLELGDSALYFCASSVIPDRLAGNNEQFFGPGTRLTVL.

The genes are TRBV28 and TRBJ1-2, with 11 positions matching TRBD1. V lost 4 bases and J lost 4; bases outside the gene matches: 5. The CDR3 totals 15 residues. Germline loops: CDR1 MDHEN, CDR2 SYDVKM. DNA of the CDR3: TGTGCCAGCAGTTCTGAGGGACAGGGGGTCTATGGCTACACCTTC. It codes for CASSSEGQGVYGYTF.

Only one count was recorded for this clone. CDR3 protein: CSVRDSRNTEAFF. CDR3 coding DNA: TGCAGCGTGAGGGACAGTCGTAACACTGAAGCTTTCTTT. This chain links TRBV29-1 with TRBJ1-1; 7 nucleotides line up with TRBD1. The CDR3 is made up of 13 amino acids. The germline gives CDR1 SQVTM, CDR2 ANQGSEA. The V and J ends lost 6 bases and 2 bases, in that order; junction bases with no gene match: 6. Full variable domain (remainder filled in from reference TRBV29-1 and TRBJ1-1): SAVISQKPSRDICQRGTSLTIQCQVDSQVTMMFWYRQQPGQSLTLIATANQGSEATYESGFVIDKFPISRPNLTFSTLTVSNMSPEDSSIYLCSVRDSRNTEAFFGQGTRLTVV.

J is TRBJ1-1 and V is TRBV19; D perhaps matches TRBD1 (6 bases). This CDR3 contains 15 residues. V was cut by 5 bases and J by 2 bases, with 15 bases left in between. Germline V gene data show CDR1 as LNHDA and CDR2 as SQIVND (reference sequence). CDR3 in DNA: TGTGCCAGTAGTTTCTACCGGACAGCCAACACTGAAGCTTTCTTT. This encodes CASSFYRTANTEAFF.

The CDR3 here is CASSLFSGSLQETQYF. CDR3 bases: TGTGCCAGCAGCCTCTTTAGCGGGAGCCTCCAAGAGACCCAGTACTTC. The rearrangement uses TRBV5-6 and TRBJ2-5; 9 bases fit TRBD2. V shed 4 bases, J shed 1 base, and the junction held 8 bases outside the gene matches. CDR1 and CDR2 from the germline V gene are SGHDT and YYEEEE. This CDR3 is 16 amino acids long.

The chain carries TRBV29-1 and TRBJ2-1, with D perhaps matching TRBD2 (6 bases). This CDR3 is 13 amino acids long. Germline V lookup: CDR1 SQVTM, CDR2 ANQGSEA. V was cut by 4 bases and J by 9 bases, with 16 bases left in between. CDR3 amino acids: CSVASALTSEQFF. The CDR3 coding sequence is TGCAGCGTTGCTAGCGCCCTAACGAGTGAGCAGTTCTTC.

The V gene is TRBV11-2, the J gene TRBJ1-1, with D possibly being TRBD1 (6 bases). Between the trimmed V and J ends, which lost 5 bases and 0 bases, there was a span of 16 bases. From germline, CDR1 is SGHAT and CDR2 FQNNGV. CDR3 size: 16 residues. The CDR3 nucleotides read TGTGCCAGCAGCGGGGGGGGCAGCCTAATGAACACTGAAGCTTTCTTT. It yields the protein CASSGGGSLMNTEAFF. Full variable domain (missing parts from reference TRBV11-2 and TRBJ1-1): EAGVAQSPRYKIIEKRQSVAFWCNPISGHATLYWYQQILGQGPKLLIQFQNNGVVDDSQLPKDRFSAERLKGVDSTLKIQPAKLEDSAVYLCASSGGGSLMNTEAFFGQGTRLTVV.

The chain joins TRBV19 to TRBJ1-4, with D possibly matching TRBD1 (6 bases). CDR3 size: 13 residues. The V end was cut by 2 bases, the J end by 11 bases, with 12 bases between. Germline CDR1 reads LNHDA; CDR2 reads SQIVND (reference sequence). This CDR3 is CASSITGSMKLFF. The CDR3 coding sequence is TGTGCCAGTAGTATAACAGGGTCGATGAAACTGTTTTTT.

V is TRBV27 and J is TRBJ2-7, with 12 nucleotides matching TRBD2. The CDR3 extends over 15 amino acids. Germline values: CDR1 MNHEY, CDR2 SMNVEV (reference sequence). V gave up 5 bases and J gave up 4 bases; unmatched junction bases: 6. This chain's CDR3 is CASSPRTSGVYEQYF. DNA of the CDR3: TGTGCCAGCAGTCCACGGACTAGCGGGGTGTACGAGCAGTACTTC.

This chain links TRBV2 with TRBJ2-5; TRBD1 matches 7 bases. The CDR3 covers 14 residues. V trimming: 4 bases; J trimming: 2 bases; junction bases outside the gene matches: 4. The germline V gene has CDR1 SNHLY and CDR2 FYNNEI. CDR3 protein: CASSAGQPQETQYF. CDR3 coding DNA: TGTGCCAGCAGTGCGGGACAGCCTCAAGAGACCCAGTACTTC.

The chain combines TRBV28 with TRBJ2-7, with a possible D match to TRBD2 (5 bases). V lost 2 bases, J lost 4 bases, and 9 bases lay in between. The germline V gene has CDR1 MDHEN and CDR2 SYDVKM. This CDR3 comprises 13 residues. The DNA for the CDR3 is TGTGCCAGCAGTTTAAGGACTTTTTACGAGCAGTACTTC. Protein product: CASSLRTFYEQYF.

The V and J genes are TRBV27 and TRBJ2-7, with TRBD2 matching over 11 bases. V was pared by 2 bases and J by 0 bases, with 18 bases of the junction left unmatched. Germline V lookup: CDR1 MNHEY, CDR2 SMNVEV (reference sequence). CDR3 length: 21 amino acids. CDR3 sequence reads: CASSLVPPPLAGGLSSYEQYF. The CDR3 region has the DNA TGTGCCAGCAGTTTAGTCCCCCCTCCGCTAGCGGGAGGCCTCAGCTCCTACGAGCAGTACTTC.

The chain joins TRBV6-1 to TRBJ2-7; 7 bases map to TRBD1. The germline V gene has CDR1 MNHNS and CDR2 SASEGT. The CDR3 consists of 15 residues. V was clipped by 2 bases and J by 1 base; unmatched bases: 5. The CDR3 DNA reads as TGTGCCAGCAGTGAACAGGGACAGATATCCTACGAGCAGTACTTC. It codes for CASSEQGQISYEQYF.

The chain carries TRBV4-2 and TRBJ2-7, with 9 bases matching TRBD2. CDR3 length: 16 amino acids. The germline V gene has CDR1 LGHNA and CDR2 YNFKEQ. V lost 0 bases to trimming and J lost 4 bases; unmatched junction nucleotides: 7. In DNA form, the CDR3 reads TGTGCCAGCAGCCAAGATAGGGCTAGCGGGATGTACGAGCAGTACTTC. Protein: CASSQDRASGMYEQYF.

This clone appeared a single time. The chain couples TRBV5-6 to TRBJ2-1; 10 bases are a match to TRBD2. Germline V gives CDR1 SGHDT, CDR2 YYEEEE. The CDR3 loop spans 16 amino acids. The V gene end was trimmed by 2 bases and the J gene end by 1 base; junction bases not matched to a gene: 3. The DNA for the CDR3 is TGTGCCAGCAGCTTTAGCGGGAGGTCATCCTACAATGAGCAGTTCTTC. The encoded protein is CASSFSGRSSYNEQFF. Drawing the rest from reference TRBV5-6 and TRBJ2-1, the complete variable domain is DAGVTQSPTHLIKTRGQQVTLRCSPKSGHDTVSWYQQALGQGPQFIFQYYEEEERQRGNFPDRFSGHQFPNYSSELNVNALLLGDSALYLCASSFSGRSSYNEQFFGPGTRLTVL.

This chain joins TRBV28 and TRBJ1-1; a weak D match, TRBD1 (6 bases). The CDR3 has 16 amino acids. Per the germline V gene, CDR1 is MDHEN and CDR2 is SYDVKM. V lost 2 bases and J 4 bases, leaving 17 bases between the germline ends. CDR3 region: CASSLMAALRGTEAFF. The CDR3, as DNA: TGTGCCAGCAGTTTAATGGCAGCACTCAGGGGCACTGAAGCTTTCTTT.